Listed below are T cell receptor beta chains from one sample, sequenced in a study of blood T cell repertoires in COVID-19. Assay: immunoSEQ multiplex PCR; the TCRdb copy retains only in-frame clones and omits some. Among about 260,000 clones, 70% to 90% were seen once, and the ten largest hold around 0.8%. The sequenced sample was PBMCs or T cells enriched from blood (not recorded which). Receptor source: a man aged 50 or older who had been exposed to COVID-19. Each CDR3 is given with its conserved first and last residue. D genes are given only for firm matches. Clone size is shown for a subset of rows, as once, few, many or a class of expanded clone.

j_call clone_size d_call v_call cdr3_nt cdr3_aa
TRBJ2-1 . TRBD2 TRBV5-4 TGTGCCAGCAGCTTGTTTGGTAGCGGGAAAGGTGAGCAGTTCTTC CASSLFGSGKGEQFF
TRBJ2-5 . TRBD1 TRBV6-5 TGTGCCAGCAGTTACTCAGGGACAGGGAAAGAGACCCAGTACTTC CASSYSGTGKETQYF
TRBJ1-2 . . TRBV12-3/TRBV12-4 TGTGCCAGCAGTTTAGTCGGTAACTATGGCTACACCTTC CASSLVGNYGYTF
TRBJ1-5 few TRBD1 TRBV7-8 TGTGCCAGCAGCCATCCAGGGGGACAGCCCCAGCATTTT CASSHPGGQPQHF
TRBJ1-1 . TRBD1 TRBV5-1 TGCGCCAGCAGCTTGCAGGGGGCCGACACTGAAGCTTTCTTT CASSLQGADTEAFF
TRBJ1-4 . TRBD1 TRBV18 TGTGCCAGCTCCCCCTTCCCGGGGACAGGGTCTGAAAAACTGTTTTTT CASSPFPGTGSEKLFF
TRBJ2-1 once . TRBV5-6 TGTGCCAGCAGCTTGACTAGCCGGAGTATCAATGAGCAGTTCTTC CASSLTSRSINEQFF
TRBJ2-3 . TRBD2 TRBV5-1 TGCGCCAGCAGCCCCGGAGGGCGGGGGAGCACAGATACGCAGTATTTT CASSPGGRGSTDTQYF
TRBJ1-2 . TRBD1 TRBV7-9 TGTGCCAGCAGCGAACTGACAGGGGGCGCCGATGGCTACACCTTC CASSELTGGADGYTF
TRBJ1-2 . . TRBV5-1 TGCGCCAGCAGCTTGGTCCCCCCATCTAACTATGGCTACACCTTC CASSLVPPSNYGYTF
TRBJ1-4 . TRBD1 TRBV2 TGTGCCAGCAGTGAAGGGACAGGGGGAGAAAAACTGTTTTTT CASSEGTGGEKLFF
TRBJ1-5 . . TRBV28 TGTGCCAGCAGCCGCCCGCAGGGTAGGAGCAATCAGCCCCAGCATTTT CASSRPQGRSNQPQHF
TRBJ1-2 . . TRBV29-1 TGCAGCGTTGACGGGGACAAGGCCAACACCTTC CSVDGDKANTF
TRBJ1-1 . . TRBV19 TGTGCCAGTACCCTAGGGGCGGTGGCGAACACTGAAGCTTTCTTT CASTLGAVANTEAFF
TRBJ1-1 . . TRBV12-3/TRBV12-4 TGTGCCAGCAGTCCCCGGGGGTCGGAAGCTTTCTTT CASSPRGSEAFF
TRBJ2-2 . . TRBV19 TGTGCCAGTAGCGGAAGGGGGGGCTCCGGGGAGCTGTTTTTT CASSGRGGSGELFF
TRBJ1-5 once . TRBV6-2/TRBV6-3 TGTGCCAGCAGTTACGGGGGCTTCGGTGCCCAGCATTTT CASSYGGFGAQHF
TRBJ1-5 once . TRBV6-5 TGTGCCAGCATGGTCAGTGGTCATCAGCCCCAGCATTTT CASMVSGHQPQHF
TRBJ2-1 . TRBD2 TRBV24-1 TGTGCCACCAGTGATCCCGGGAGAGCGGGAGGCGGAGGGAATGAGCAGTTCTTC CATSDPGRAGGGGNEQFF
TRBJ2-3 . . TRBV9 TGTGCCAGCAGCGCCAAGAGTACTAGCACAGATACGCAGTATTTT CASSAKSTSTDTQYF
TRBJ2-3 . TRBD2 TRBV4-1 TGCGCCAGCAGCCAAGAGGGGCTAGCGGGAGATACGCAGTATTTT CASSQEGLAGDTQYF
TRBJ2-1 . . TRBV28 TGTGCCAGCAGGACAGGGGGGACCCTAGCGGGAGTGAATGAGCAGTTCTTC CASRTGGTLAGVNEQFF
TRBJ2-7 few . TRBV11-2 TGTGCCAGCAGCTTCGACAGTACCTACGAGCAGTACTTC CASSFDSTYEQYF
TRBJ1-4 few . TRBV30 TGTGCCTGGACACTCGGGGAAAAACTGTTTTTT CAWTLGEKLFF
TRBJ2-1 . TRBD1 TRBV28 TGTGCCAGCAGTTCCGCCGGGACAGGGGCGGGCGGGGCGGTCTCCTACAATGAGCAGTTCTTC CASSSAGTGAGGAVSYNEQFF
TRBJ1-1 . . TRBV12-3/TRBV12-4 TGTGCCAGCAGTTTCTCTTCTACTGAAGCTTTCTTT CASSFSSTEAFF
TRBJ1-3 . . TRBV2 TGTGCCAGCAGTGTCTACAGGGAATCTGGAAACACCATATATTTT CASSVYRESGNTIYF
TRBJ2-2 . . TRBV2 TGTGCCAGCAGTGAACGACAGATTACCGGGGAGCTGTTTTTT CASSERQITGELFF
TRBJ1-4 . TRBD1 TRBV5-1 TGCGCCAGCAGCCAGGGACAGGGGGATGAAAAACTGTTTTTT CASSQGQGDEKLFF